This T cell receptor (beta chain) is from a study of post-analysis software for immune sequencing data. Trimming shortened V by 0 bases and J by 7 bases, and 20 bases separated the two germline ends. CDR3 length: 16 amino acids. Germline assignment: CDR1 SGDLS and CDR2 YYNGEE. Unique molecular identifiers featured in each of the TCR beta cDNA libraries. MiXCR, applied by TCRdb to the PCR reads, yields one record per CDR3 protein. The table has around 770,000 distinct CDR3 sequences, just over 45% seen once. Findings and limits, study-wide: People with multiple sclerosis had a significantly lower normalized Chao1 diversity than controls did. The five TRBV segments detected at higher frequency in patients than in controls included TRBV5-6, TRBV5-1 and TRBV20-1.

This clonotype was picked up a small number of times. As yet, its antigen is unknown. The specimen was blood. The rearrangement links TRBV9 to TRBJ2-7, with D uncertain. The TCR sequence derives from a girl aged 10 to 17 with multiple sclerosis. Here the CDR3 reads CASSVAAWSEYVEQYF. In DNA, the CDR3 is TGTGCCAGCAGCGTAGCGGCATGGTCAGAGTACGTAGAGCAGTACTTC.